This T cell receptor (beta chain) was documented in a study of blood T cell repertoires in COVID-19. Across the study: From the United States, Italy and Spain came samples of acute and convalescent COVID-19. Sources were T cells, B-cell-depleted T cells, or PBMCs; the material itself was cDNA or gDNA.

The germline V gene has CDR1 ENHRY and CDR2 SYGVKD. J was trimmed by 6 bases and V by 10 bases; bases with no gene match: 18. The CDR3 covers 18 residues. Per the original data handling: Counts of nucleated cells, estimated from reference gene primer amplification, were obtained. The repertoire was sequenced with immunoSEQ multiplex PCR; TCRdb's copy has only in-frame clones and lacks some. D and trimming come from the DNA, and the V and J calls and clone size come from that table. This table holds tens of thousands of clones, 80% found once. The chain links TRBV10-3 to TRBJ1-6; the match to TRBD1 covers 10 bases. Sequencing was done on a sample of peripheral blood. The receptor was isolated from a woman of 80 years or more with acute or convalescent COVID-19. This chain's CDR3 is CATRRWEGGDRGNSPLHF. The CDR3 DNA follows: TGTGCCACCCGACGGTGGGAGGGAGGGGACAGGGGTAATTCACCCCTCCACTTT.